The 19 T cell receptor beta chains given below trace back to one sample, sequenced in a study of control samples from healthy donors and cancer patients. The protocol was immunoSEQ multiplex PCR, while the TCRdb copy is restricted to in-frame clones and leaves out a portion. The sample holds about 92,000 clones, more than 75% seen once. The sequencing sample was made of blood. These TCRs come from a woman aged 55-75 years in good health.

The chain uses TRBV11-2 and TRBJ2-7; a possible D gene is TRBD2 (6 bases). Trimming shortened V by 1 base and J by 6 bases, and 13 bases separated the two germline ends. Germline V gives CDR1 SGHAT, CDR2 FQNNGV. The CDR3 totals 14 residues. CDR3 sequence (DNA): TGTGCCAGCAGCTTAGGAGGACGGGGAGGCGAGCAGTACTTC. As protein: CASSLGGRGGEQYF.

This chain connects TRBV11-2 to TRBJ2-7; 8 positions match TRBD1. Germline V gene lookup returns CDR1 SGHAT and CDR2 FQNNGV. This CDR3 contains 13 residues. V was pared by 4 bases and J by 4 bases, with 3 bases of the junction left unmatched. This chain's CDR3 is CASSSQGAYEQYF. As DNA, the CDR3 is TGTGCCAGCAGCTCCCAGGGGGCTTACGAGCAGTACTTC. The complete variable domain, with remaining parts taken from reference TRBV11-2 and TRBJ2-7, reads EAGVAQSPRYKIIEKRQSVAFWCNPISGHATLYWYQQILGQGPKLLIQFQNNGVVDDSQLPKDRFSAERLKGVDSTLKIQPAKLEDSAVYLCASSSQGAYEQYFGPGTRLTVT.

The rearrangement joins TRBV9 to TRBJ2-1; D not resolved. CDR1 is SGDLS and CDR2 is YYNGEE in the germline V gene. The V end lost 0 bases, the J end lost 2 bases, and 12 bases lay between the germline ends. The CDR3 contains 16 residues. The CDR3: CASSVDVFVAYNEQFF. CDR3 DNA: TGTGCCAGCAGCGTAGACGTATTTGTGGCCTACAATGAGCAGTTCTTC.

The chain carries TRBV7-2 and TRBJ2-2, with 12 bases that match TRBD2. The CDR3 has 19 amino acids. The trim removed 0 bases at V and 5 bases at J, leaving 10 bases unmatched. Germline CDR1 SGHTA, CDR2 FQGNSA. CDR3 protein: CASSLATSGSRIWTGELFF. The DNA of the CDR3 is TGTGCCAGCAGCTTAGCGACTAGCGGGAGTAGGATATGGACCGGGGAGCTGTTTTTT.

V and J are TRBV14 and TRBJ1-3, with D possibly being TRBD1 (5 bases). V gave up 2 bases and J gave up 2 bases, with 10 bases separating them. There are 15 residues in the CDR3. Looked up from germline, CDR1 is SGHDN and CDR2 is FVKESK. The CDR3 nucleotides are TGTGCCAGCAGCCAAAGAGGGGTACCTGGAAACACCATATATTTT. Translation gives CASSQRGVPGNTIYF.

The V call is TRBV29-1, the J call TRBJ2-1, with a possible D match to TRBD1 (5 bases). CDR3 length equals 12 residues. Trimming took off 6 bases at V and 8 bases at J, with 14 bases between the two ends. Germline V gives CDR1 SQVTM, CDR2 ANQGSEA. Here the CDR3 reads CSVISTGYEQFF. CDR3 nucleotides: TGCAGCGTCATTAGTACAGGTTATGAGCAGTTCTTC.

This chain joins TRBV4-1 and TRBJ1-2; TRBD1 aligns across 10 bases. The germline CDR1 and CDR2 sequences are MGHRA and YSYEKL. CDR3 size: 16 residues. V trimming: 0 bases; J trimming: 5 bases; junction bases outside the gene matches: 6. CDR3 nucleotides: TGCGCCAGCAGCCAAGATGGGGGACAGGGGCGGTATGGCTACACCTTC. This translates into CASSQDGGQGRYGYTF.

The chain couples TRBV4-1 to TRBJ2-5, with 11 bases fitting TRBD2. The CDR3 runs 16 residues. Germline trimming cut 1 base from V and 6 bases from J; bases unmatched to any gene: 7. The germline gives CDR1 MGHRA, CDR2 YSYEKL. As DNA, the CDR3 is TGCGCCAGCAGCCAAGTGACTAGCGGGGCCGGGAAGACCCAGTACTTC. Amino acids: CASSQVTSGAGKTQYF.

V and J are TRBV7-9 and TRBJ2-5; D is uncertain. CDR3 length: 11 residues. Germline V gene data show CDR1 as SEHNR and CDR2 as FQNEAQ (reference sequence). Trimming took 4 bases from V and 5 from J, leaving 5 bases between them. This CDR3 reads CASSSTETQYF. The CDR3 DNA follows: TGTGCCAGCAGCTCGACTGAGACCCAGTACTTC.

V and J are TRBV27 and TRBJ2-7; D remains ambiguous. V lost 6 bases, J lost 3 bases, and 9 bases lay in between. The CDR3 is 12 amino acids. CDR1 is MNHEY, CDR2 SMNVEV, per germline (reference sequence). The CDR3 protein is CASSLPGYEQYF. CDR3 DNA: TGTGCCAGCAGCCTCCCGGGCTACGAGCAGTACTTC.

The rearrangement uses TRBV5-1 and TRBJ1-2; no clear D. Germline assignment: CDR1 SGHRS and CDR2 YFSETQ. V was shortened by 0 bases and J by 6 bases, with 6 bases between the two germline ends. The CDR3 has 12 amino acids. CDR3 amino acids: CASSLAGDGYTF. The DNA for the CDR3 is TGCGCCAGCAGCTTGGCTGGGGATGGCTACACCTTC.

This clone has a handful of counts. The V and J genes are TRBV12-3 or TRBV12-4 and TRBJ1-2, with 9 bases matching TRBD1. V dropped 7 bases and J dropped 9; count of bases not matched to a gene: 6. CDR3 size: 12 residues. The CDR3 here is CASTGTGLSYTF. The CDR3 DNA follows: TGTGCCAGCACCGGGACAGGGTTGAGCTACACCTTC.

In its sample, this clone was seen once. The chain links TRBV18 to TRBJ1-1, with D maybe TRBD1 (6 bases). Trimming stripped 1 base from V and 7 bases from J, with 13 bases between. This CDR3 is 14 amino acids long. Germline CDR1 is KGHSH and CDR2 is LQKENI. The CDR3 coding sequence is TGTGCCAGCTCACCACAGGGGGGTTATTTTGAAGCTTTCTTT. This translates into CASSPQGGYFEAFF.

The V call is TRBV20-1, the J call TRBJ2-1, with 13 bases aligning to TRBD2. The CDR3 extends over 15 amino acids. Germline trimming cut 3 bases from V and 7 bases from J; bases unmatched to any gene: 6. Germline assignment: CDR1 DFQATT and CDR2 SNEGSKA (reference sequence). CDR3: CSASRGLAGKNEQFF. CDR3 sequence (DNA): TGCAGTGCTAGTCGGGGACTAGCGGGAAAAAATGAGCAGTTCTTC.

This clone was seen only once. The chain has TRBV6-5 and TRBJ2-2, with a tentative D call TRBD2 (5 bases). The length of the CDR3 is 15 residues. Germline loops: CDR1 MNHEY, CDR2 SVGAGI. V lost 6 bases and J lost 6, with 17 bases in between. CDR3 loop: CASSYHSARAGELFF. The CDR3 region has the DNA TGTGCCAGCAGCTACCATAGCGCTAGGGCCGGGGAGCTGTTTTTT.

This clone appeared a few times. The chain is built from TRBV5-8 and TRBJ1-1; no definite D call. V lost 0 bases to trimming and J lost 0 bases, with 12 bases between them. This CDR3 is built from 16 residues. Germline CDR1 reads SGHTS; CDR2 reads YDEGEE. Written as DNA, the CDR3 is TGTGCCAGCAGCTTGGAGCTGGGAGCGGTGAACACTGAAGCTTTCTTT. As protein: CASSLELGAVNTEAFF.

The chain recombines TRBV19 with TRBJ2-7; the match to TRBD1 covers 9 bases. Germline V gene data show CDR1 as LNHDA and CDR2 as SQIVND (reference sequence). There are 14 residues in the CDR3. V lost 9 bases and J lost 2; bases outside the gene matches: 8. The CDR3 region has the DNA TGTGCCAGGCGCGACAGGGGGGGGACCTACGAGCAGTACTTC. It specifies CARRDRGGTYEQYF.

V gene TRBV2 combines with J gene TRBJ2-1; D not certain. V was cut by 5 bases and J by 10 bases, with 12 bases left in between. Germline V gene lookup returns CDR1 SNHLY and CDR2 FYNNEI. The CDR3 is 12 residues long. The CDR3 coding sequence is TGTGCCAGCAGTCTGGGAAGAGCAGAGCAGTTCTTC. This sequence encodes CASSLGRAEQFF.

The chain uses TRBV18 and TRBJ2-7; D not resolved. CDR1 is KGHSH and CDR2 is LQKENI in the germline V gene. CDR3 length equals 14 residues. V was clipped by 6 bases and J by 0 bases, with 12 bases between them. The CDR3 nucleotides read TGTGCCAGCTCTTCGGCCCGAAGCTCCTACGAGCAGTACTTC. Residues: CASSSARSSYEQYF.